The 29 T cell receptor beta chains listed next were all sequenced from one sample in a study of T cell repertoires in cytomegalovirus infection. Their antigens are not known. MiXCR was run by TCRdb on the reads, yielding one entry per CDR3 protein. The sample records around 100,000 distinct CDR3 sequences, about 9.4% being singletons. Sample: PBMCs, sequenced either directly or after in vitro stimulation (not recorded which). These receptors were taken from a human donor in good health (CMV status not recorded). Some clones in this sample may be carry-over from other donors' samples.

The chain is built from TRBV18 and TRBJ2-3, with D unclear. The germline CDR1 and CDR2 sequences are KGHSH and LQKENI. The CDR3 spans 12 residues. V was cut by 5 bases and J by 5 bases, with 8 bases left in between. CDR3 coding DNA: TGTGCCAGCTCAGCCGTCGAAGATACGCAGTATTTT. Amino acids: CASSAVEDTQYF.

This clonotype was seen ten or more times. The CDR3 DNA follows: TGTGCCAGTAGTATAGATCTGGTTAACTATGGCTACACCTTC. It yields the protein CASSIDLVNYGYTF. The chain uses TRBV19 and TRBJ1-2; D is unclear. There are 14 residues in the CDR3. The germline V gene encodes CDR1 LNHDA and CDR2 SQIVND (reference sequence). Trimming shortened V by 0 bases and J by 1 base, and 6 bases separated the two germline ends.

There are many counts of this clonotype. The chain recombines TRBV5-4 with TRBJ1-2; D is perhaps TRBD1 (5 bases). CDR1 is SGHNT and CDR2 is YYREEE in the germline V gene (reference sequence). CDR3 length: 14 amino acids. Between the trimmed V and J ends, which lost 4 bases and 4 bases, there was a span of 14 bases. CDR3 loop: CASSPREGLYGYTF. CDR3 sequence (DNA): TGTGCCAGCAGCCCGCGGGAGGGGCTCTATGGCTACACCTTC.

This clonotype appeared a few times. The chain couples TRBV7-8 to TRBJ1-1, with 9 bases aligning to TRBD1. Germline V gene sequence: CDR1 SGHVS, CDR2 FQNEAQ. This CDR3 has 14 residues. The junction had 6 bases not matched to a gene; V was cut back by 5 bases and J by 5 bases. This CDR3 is CASSDDRGKTEAFF. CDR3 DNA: TGTGCCAGCAGCGACGACAGGGGGAAAACTGAAGCTTTCTTT. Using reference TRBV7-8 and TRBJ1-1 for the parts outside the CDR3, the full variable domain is GAGVSQSPRYKVAKRGQDVALRCDPISGHVSLFWYQQALGQGPEFLTYFQNEAQLDKSGLPSDRFFAERPEGSVSTLKIQRTQQEDSAVYLCASSDDRGKTEAFFGQGTRLTVV.

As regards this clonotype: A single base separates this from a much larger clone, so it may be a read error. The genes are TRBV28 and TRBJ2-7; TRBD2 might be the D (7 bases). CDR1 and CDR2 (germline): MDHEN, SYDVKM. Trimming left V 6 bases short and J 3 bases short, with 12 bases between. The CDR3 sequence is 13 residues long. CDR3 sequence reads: CASSAGAHYEQYF. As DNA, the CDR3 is TGTGCCAGCAGCGCGGGGGCCCACTACGAGCAGTACTTC. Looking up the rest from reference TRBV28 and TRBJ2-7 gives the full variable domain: DVKVTQSSRYLVKRTGEKVFLECVQDMDHENMFWYRQDPGLGLRLIYFSYDVKMKEKGDIPEGYSVSREKKERFSLILESASTNQTSMYLCASSAGAHYEQYFGPGTRLTVT.

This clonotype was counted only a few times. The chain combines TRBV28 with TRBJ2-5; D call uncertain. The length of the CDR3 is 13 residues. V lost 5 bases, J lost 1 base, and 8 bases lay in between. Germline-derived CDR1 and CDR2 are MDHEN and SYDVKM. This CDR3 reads CASSATPQETQYF. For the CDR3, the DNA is TGTGCCAGCAGTGCGACACCCCAAGAGACCCAGTACTTC.

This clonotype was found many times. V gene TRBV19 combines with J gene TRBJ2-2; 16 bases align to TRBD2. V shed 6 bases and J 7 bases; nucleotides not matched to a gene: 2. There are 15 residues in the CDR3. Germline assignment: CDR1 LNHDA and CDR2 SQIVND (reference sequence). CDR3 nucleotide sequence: TGTGCCAGTAGCGGGACTAGCGGGAGGGGCGGGGAGCTGTTTTTT. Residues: CASSGTSGRGGELFF.

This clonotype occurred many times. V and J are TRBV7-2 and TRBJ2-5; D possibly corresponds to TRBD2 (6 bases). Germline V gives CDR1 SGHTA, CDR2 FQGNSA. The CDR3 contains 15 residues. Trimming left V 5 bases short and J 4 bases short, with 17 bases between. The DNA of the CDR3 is TGTGCCAGCAGCCCAACAGGAGCGGAGGGAGAGACCCAGTACTTC. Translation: CASSPTGAEGETQYF.

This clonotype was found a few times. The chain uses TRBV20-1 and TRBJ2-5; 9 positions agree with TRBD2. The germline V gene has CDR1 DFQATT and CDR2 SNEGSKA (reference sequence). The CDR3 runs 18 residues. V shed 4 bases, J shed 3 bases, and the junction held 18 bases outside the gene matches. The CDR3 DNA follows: TGCAGTGCTAAAAAGTTCTGGGCGGGAGGGCCGAAAGAAGAGACCCAGTACTTC. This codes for CSAKKFWAGGPKEETQYF.

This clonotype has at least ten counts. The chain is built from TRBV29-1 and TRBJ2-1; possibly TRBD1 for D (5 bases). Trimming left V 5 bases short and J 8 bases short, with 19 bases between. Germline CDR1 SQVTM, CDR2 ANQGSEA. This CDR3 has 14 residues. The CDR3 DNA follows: TGCAGCGTTACTTGGGGCCTAAGGTCCGATGAGCAGTTCTTC. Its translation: CSVTWGLRSDEQFF.

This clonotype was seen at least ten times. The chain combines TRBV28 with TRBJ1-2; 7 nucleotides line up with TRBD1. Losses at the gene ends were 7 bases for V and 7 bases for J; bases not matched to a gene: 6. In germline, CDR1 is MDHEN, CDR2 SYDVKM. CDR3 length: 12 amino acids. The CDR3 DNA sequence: TGTGCCAGCATGACGGGACAGTTTGGCTACACCTTC. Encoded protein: CASMTGQFGYTF.

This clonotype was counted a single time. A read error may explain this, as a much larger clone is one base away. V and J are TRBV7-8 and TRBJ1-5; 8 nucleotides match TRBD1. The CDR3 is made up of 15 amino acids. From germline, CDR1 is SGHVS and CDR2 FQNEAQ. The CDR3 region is CASSRGTGQNQPRHF. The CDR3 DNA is TGTGCCAGCAGCCGGGGGACAGGCCAAAATCAGCCCCGGCATTTT.

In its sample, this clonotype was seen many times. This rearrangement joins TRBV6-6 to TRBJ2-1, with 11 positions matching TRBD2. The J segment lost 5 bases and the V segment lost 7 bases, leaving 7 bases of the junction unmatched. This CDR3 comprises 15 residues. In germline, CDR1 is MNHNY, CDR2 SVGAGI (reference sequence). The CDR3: CASTVAGGPDNEQFF. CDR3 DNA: TGTGCCAGCACCGTAGCGGGAGGGCCCGACAATGAGCAGTTCTTC.

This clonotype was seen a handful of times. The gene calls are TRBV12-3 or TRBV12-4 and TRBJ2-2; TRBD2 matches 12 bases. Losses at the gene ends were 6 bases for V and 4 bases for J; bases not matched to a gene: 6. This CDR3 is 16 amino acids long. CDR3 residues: CASSLGTSGFTGELFF. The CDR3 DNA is TGTGCCAGCAGCCTCGGGACTAGCGGGTTCACCGGGGAGCTGTTTTTT.

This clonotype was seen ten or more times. CDR3: CASSRLDRAYGDTQYF. DNA of the CDR3: TGCGCCAGCAGCCGCCTTGACAGGGCCTATGGAGATACGCAGTATTTT. The gene calls are TRBV4-3 and TRBJ2-3; 7 nucleotides align to TRBD1. CDR3 length equals 16 residues. With V trimmed by 4 bases and J by 5 bases, 12 bases remained unmatched. Germline CDR1 and CDR2: LGHNA and YSLEER.

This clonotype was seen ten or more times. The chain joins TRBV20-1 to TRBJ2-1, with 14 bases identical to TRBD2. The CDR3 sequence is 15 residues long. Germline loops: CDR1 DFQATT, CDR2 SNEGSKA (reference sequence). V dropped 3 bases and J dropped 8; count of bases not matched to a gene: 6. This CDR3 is CSARVGLAGGYEQFF. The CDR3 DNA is TGCAGTGCTAGGGTCGGACTAGCGGGAGGATATGAGCAGTTCTTC.

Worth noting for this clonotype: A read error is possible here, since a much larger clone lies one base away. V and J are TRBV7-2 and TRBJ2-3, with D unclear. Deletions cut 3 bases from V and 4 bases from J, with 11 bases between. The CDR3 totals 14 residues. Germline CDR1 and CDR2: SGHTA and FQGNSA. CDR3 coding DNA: TGTGCCAGCAGCTTTGGGCCGCCCTCAGATACGCAGTATTTT. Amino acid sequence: CASSFGPPSDTQYF.

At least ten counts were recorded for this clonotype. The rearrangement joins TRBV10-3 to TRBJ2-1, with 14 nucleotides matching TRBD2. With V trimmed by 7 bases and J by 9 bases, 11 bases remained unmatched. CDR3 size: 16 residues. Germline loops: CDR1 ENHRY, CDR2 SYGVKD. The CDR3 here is CAINGVGTSGSAEQFF. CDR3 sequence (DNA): TGTGCCATCAATGGGGTCGGGACTAGCGGGAGTGCTGAGCAGTTCTTC.

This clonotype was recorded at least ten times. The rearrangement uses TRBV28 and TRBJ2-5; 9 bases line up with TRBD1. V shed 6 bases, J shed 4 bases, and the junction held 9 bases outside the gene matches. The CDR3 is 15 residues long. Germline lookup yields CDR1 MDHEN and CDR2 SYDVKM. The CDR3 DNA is TGTGCCAGCAGGTACAACAGGGGGCTCGGAGAGACCCAGTACTTC. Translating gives CASRYNRGLGETQYF.

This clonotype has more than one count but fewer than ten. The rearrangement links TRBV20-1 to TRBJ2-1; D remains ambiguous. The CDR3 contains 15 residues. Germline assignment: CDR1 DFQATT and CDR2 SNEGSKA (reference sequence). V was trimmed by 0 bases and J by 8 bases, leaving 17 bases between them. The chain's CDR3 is CSARDPRVQVDEQFF. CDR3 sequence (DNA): TGCAGTGCTAGAGATCCTCGGGTACAAGTGGATGAGCAGTTCTTC.

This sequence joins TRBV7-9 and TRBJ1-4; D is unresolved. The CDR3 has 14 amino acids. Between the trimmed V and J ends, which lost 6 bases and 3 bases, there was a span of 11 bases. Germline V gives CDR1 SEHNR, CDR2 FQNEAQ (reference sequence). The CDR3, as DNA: TGTGCCAGCAGGGGCAGTGCGGCTAATGAAAAACTGTTTTTT. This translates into CASRGSAANEKLFF.

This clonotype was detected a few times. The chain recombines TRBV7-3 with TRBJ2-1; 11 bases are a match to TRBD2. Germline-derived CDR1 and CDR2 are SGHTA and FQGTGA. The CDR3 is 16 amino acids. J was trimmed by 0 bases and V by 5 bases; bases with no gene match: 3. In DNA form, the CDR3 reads TGTGCCAGCAGCGGCGGACTAGCGGGCTCCTACAATGAGCAGTTCTTC. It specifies CASSGGLAGSYNEQFF.

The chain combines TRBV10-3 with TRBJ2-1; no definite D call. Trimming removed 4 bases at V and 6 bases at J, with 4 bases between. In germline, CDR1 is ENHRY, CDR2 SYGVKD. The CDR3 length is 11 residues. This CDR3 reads CAISVTNEQFF. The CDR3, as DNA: TGTGCCATCAGTGTCACCAATGAGCAGTTCTTC.

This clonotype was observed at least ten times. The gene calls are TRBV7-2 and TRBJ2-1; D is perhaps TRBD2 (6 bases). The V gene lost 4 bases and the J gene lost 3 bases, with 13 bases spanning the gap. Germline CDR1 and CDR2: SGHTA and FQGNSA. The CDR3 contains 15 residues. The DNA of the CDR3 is TGTGCCAGCAGCTCCTTGGCGGGGATCTACAATGAGCAGTTCTTC. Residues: CASSSLAGIYNEQFF.

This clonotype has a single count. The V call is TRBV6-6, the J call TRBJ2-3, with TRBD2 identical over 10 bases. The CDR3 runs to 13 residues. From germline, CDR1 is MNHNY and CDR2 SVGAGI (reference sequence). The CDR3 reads CVGGSGRKDTQYF. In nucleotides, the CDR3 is TGTGTAGGTGGTAGCGGGAGGAAAGATACGCAGTATTTT.

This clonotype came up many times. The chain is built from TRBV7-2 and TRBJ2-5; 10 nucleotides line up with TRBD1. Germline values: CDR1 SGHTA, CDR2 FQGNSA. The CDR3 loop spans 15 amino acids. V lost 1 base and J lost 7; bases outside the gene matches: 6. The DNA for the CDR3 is TGTGCCAGCAGCTTAGAGGGACAGGGGCTGGGGACCCAGTACTTC. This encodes CASSLEGQGLGTQYF.

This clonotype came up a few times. The CDR3 reads CASGSGQGPDTQYF. The CDR3 region has the DNA TGTGCTAGTGGTTCGGGACAGGGCCCAGATACGCAGTATTTT. The J gene is TRBJ2-3, the V gene TRBV12-5; 9 nucleotides align to TRBD1. The V segment lost 4 bases and the J segment 4 bases; nucleotides outside the gene matches: 3. The CDR3 length is 14 residues. Germline V gives CDR1 LGHNT, CDR2 FRNRAP.

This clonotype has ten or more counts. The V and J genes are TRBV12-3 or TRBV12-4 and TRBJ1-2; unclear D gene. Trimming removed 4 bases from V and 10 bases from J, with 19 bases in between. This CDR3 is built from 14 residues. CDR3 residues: CASSSTSERGIYTF. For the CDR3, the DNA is TGTGCCAGCAGTTCCACCAGTGAGAGAGGAATCTACACCTTC.

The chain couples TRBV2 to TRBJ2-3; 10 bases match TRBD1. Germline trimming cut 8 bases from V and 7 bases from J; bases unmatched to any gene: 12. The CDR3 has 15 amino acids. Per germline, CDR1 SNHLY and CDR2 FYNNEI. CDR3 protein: CASGDGTGAPNTQYF. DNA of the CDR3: TGTGCCAGCGGAGACGGGACAGGGGCTCCCAATACGCAGTATTTT. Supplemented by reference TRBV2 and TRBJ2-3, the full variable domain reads EPEVTQTPSHQVTQMGQEVILRCVPISNHLYFYWYRQILGQKVEFLVSFYNNEISEKSEIFDDQFSVERPDGSNFTLKIRSTKLEDSAMYFCASGDGTGAPNTQYFGPGTRLTVL.